This T cell receptor beta chain derives from a study of cytomegalovirus exposure and HLA in healthy donors. Germline CDR1 SGHTA, CDR2 FQGNSA. The CDR3 covers 16 residues. The junction had 6 bases not matched to a gene; V was cut back by 3 bases and J by 4 bases. Details on this clone: What it binds is unknown.

A multiplex PCR was run with 60 Vbeta primers and 13 Jbeta primers. Clones were read by immunoSEQ multiplex PCR, and TCRdb kept only the in-frame ones, dropping some. The sample holds roughly 200,000 clones; over 80% are singletons and the top ten take 0.71%. Study outcomes and limitations: Accurate predictions that matched the HLA-A and HLA-B alleles of most subjects were reportedly made from TCR beta sequences.

Sequenced material: PBMCs. This TCR was sampled from a boy aged 2 to 9 in good health and CMV-seronegative. The chain is built from TRBV7-2 and TRBJ2-1; 10 bases agree with TRBD2. CDR3 sequence: CASSFQLAGDYNEQFF. The CDR3 coding sequence is TGTGCCAGCAGCTTTCAGCTAGCGGGAGATTACAATGAGCAGTTCTTC.